The 7 T cell receptor beta chains presented below share a single source sample, sequenced in a study of shared clonotypes between healthy human individuals. The method was immunoSEQ multiplex PCR; TCRdb's version includes in-frame clones alone and lacks a portion of them. Here the sample spans about 600,000 clones, 95% to 98% being singletons. In the naive CD8 group, cells lacked CD45RO and were positively selected for CCR7, so terminally differentiated effector memory CD45RA+ cells were left out. Sequencing was carried out using naive CD8+ T cells sorted from blood. Receptors originate from a man younger than 45 in good health.

The chain has TRBV6-5 and TRBJ2-1; 7 nucleotides agree with TRBD2. This CDR3 has 15 amino acids. The ends lost 6 bases at V and 7 bases at J; junction bases unmatched: 12. Looked up from germline, CDR1 is MNHEY and CDR2 is SVGAGI. The CDR3, as DNA: TGTGCCAGCAGCCTTCTACCGGGAGGTATGAATGAGCAGTTCTTC. It encodes CASSLLPGGMNEQFF.

The genes are TRBV27 and TRBJ2-1; no firm D call. V shed 5 bases and J shed 5 bases, with 19 bases lying between them. This CDR3 contains 16 residues. CDR1 is MNHEY, CDR2 SMNVEV, per germline (reference sequence). The CDR3 bases are TGTGCCAGCAGTCACGCCGAAGAAGACACAAACAATGAGCAGTTCTTC. Its translation: CASSHAEEDTNNEQFF.

The rearrangement uses TRBV7-3 and TRBJ2-1; 7 nucleotides match TRBD2. The V segment lost 1 base and the J segment 0 bases; nucleotides outside the gene matches: 0. The germline gives CDR1 SGHTA, CDR2 FQGTGA. There are 15 residues in the CDR3. CDR3 DNA: TGTGCCAGCAGCTTAAGCGGGAGCTCCTACAATGAGCAGTTCTTC. This gives the protein CASSLSGSSYNEQFF. The full variable domain, rest sourced from reference TRBV7-3 and TRBJ2-1, is GAGVSQTPSNKVTEKGKYVELRCDPISGHTALYWYRQSLGQGPEFLIYFQGTGAADDSGLPNDRFFAVRPEGSVSTLKIQRTERGDSAVYLCASSLSGSSYNEQFFGPGTRLTVL.

The rearrangement uses TRBV2 and TRBJ2-7, with 12 positions matching TRBD1. Germline CDR1 and CDR2: SNHLY and FYNNEI. V lost 6 bases to trimming and J lost 3 bases; unmatched junction nucleotides: 6. The CDR3 sequence is 15 residues long. The DNA of the CDR3 is TGTGCCAGCAGAACCGGGACAGGGGGCTTCTACGAGCAGTACTTC. It specifies CASRTGTGGFYEQYF.

V usage is TRBV7-9 and J usage is TRBJ2-7; 12 positions agree with TRBD1. CDR3 length: 15 residues. Losses at the gene ends were 5 bases for V and 6 bases for J; bases not matched to a gene: 8. The germline V gene has CDR1 SEHNR and CDR2 FQNEAQ (reference sequence). The CDR3: CASSHRDRGLLEQYF. The CDR3 DNA is TGTGCCAGCAGCCACCGGGACAGGGGGCTTCTCGAGCAGTACTTC.

The V call is TRBV6-5, the J call TRBJ2-7; 9 positions agree with TRBD2. Losses at the gene ends were 1 base for V and 2 bases for J; bases not matched to a gene: 3. This CDR3 is 15 amino acids long. CDR1 and CDR2 from the germline V gene are MNHEY and SVGAGI. DNA of the CDR3: TGTGCCAGCAGTTACTTTAGCGGGAGCACCTACGAGCAGTACTTC. Translated: CASSYFSGSTYEQYF.

The CDR3 DNA sequence: TGTGCCAGCAGCTTAGTTTTCGGGAGAAATCAGCCCCAGCATTTT. Translated: CASSLVFGRNQPQHF. V is TRBV7-2 and J is TRBJ1-5, with unresolved D. The ends were cut back, 1 base at V and 4 bases at J, with 11 bases in the middle. This CDR3 has 15 amino acids. CDR1 and CDR2 from the germline V gene are SGHTA and FQGNSA.